A single sample is the source of the 15 T cell receptor beta chains below, sequenced in a study of OX40 agonist ivuxolimab in advanced cancers. Only in-frame clones appear in the TCRdb table, and some are missing; sequencing was by immunoSEQ multiplex PCR. Here the sample spans about 72,000 clones, roughly 80% being singletons. Sequencing was performed on CD4+ or CD8+ T cells sorted from blood, taken in a trial of the OX40 agonist ivuxolimab. Receptors originate from an adult with an advanced solid tumor such as melanoma, head and neck, liver or kidney cancer.

This clone turned up a few times. The gene calls are TRBV5-1 and TRBJ2-1, with TRBD1 matching 12 bases. V lost 4 bases to trimming and J lost 8 bases; unmatched junction nucleotides: 13. Germline values: CDR1 SGHRS, CDR2 YFSETQ. This CDR3 is 17 amino acids long. The CDR3 sequence: CASSKRGQGAFGDEQFF. The CDR3 coding sequence is TGCGCCAGCAGCAAGAGGGGACAGGGGGCTTTCGGGGATGAGCAGTTCTTC.

The chain couples TRBV18 to TRBJ2-6; D not certain. CDR1 and CDR2 from the germline V gene are KGHSH and LQKENI. This CDR3 is 18 amino acids long. V was cut by 3 bases and J by 0 bases, with 15 bases left in between. This chain's CDR3 is CASSPSLATYSGANVLTF. Here the CDR3 DNA reads TGTGCCAGCTCACCCTCTCTTGCAACCTACTCTGGGGCCAACGTCCTGACTTTC.

This sequence joins TRBV5-1 and TRBJ1-5; D is uncertain. The germline CDR1 and CDR2 sequences are SGHRS and YFSETQ. Trimming took off 0 bases at V and 0 bases at J, with 10 bases between the two ends. This CDR3 region has 16 residues. The CDR3, as DNA: TGCGCCAGCAGCTTGGGTATAGATTATAGCAATCAGCCCCAGCATTTT. Translating gives CASSLGIDYSNQPQHF.

The CDR3 spells CASSLQGGGNQPQHF. The CDR3 DNA reads TGCGCCAGCAGCTTACAGGGAGGGGGCAATCAGCCCCAGCATTTT. The chain recombines TRBV5-1 with TRBJ1-5, with D possibly TRBD1 on 6 matching bases. V was shortened by 2 bases and J by 2 bases, with 11 bases between the two germline ends. In germline, CDR1 is SGHRS, CDR2 YFSETQ. The CDR3 covers 15 residues.

V and J are TRBV11-2 and TRBJ2-7; D assignment may be TRBD1 or TRBD2 (7 bases each). Germline CDR1 is SGHAT and CDR2 is FQNNGV. V lost 2 bases, J lost 4 bases, and 15 bases lay in between. The CDR3 is 15 residues long. The CDR3 region has the DNA TGTGCCAGCAGCTTATGGGCAGGGGGGGCATACGAGCAGTACTTC. Translated: CASSLWAGGAYEQYF.

The rearrangement joins TRBV6-1 to TRBJ2-1, with 11 bases matching TRBD2. In germline, CDR1 is MNHNS, CDR2 SASEGT. Unmatched junction bases numbered 5, after V lost 7 bases and J lost 9 bases. There are 13 residues in the CDR3. The CDR3 sequence: CASILAGVGEQFF. The DNA of the CDR3 is TGTGCCAGCATACTAGCGGGAGTAGGTGAGCAGTTCTTC.

The V gene is TRBV7-8, the J gene TRBJ1-1; D gene unclear. CDR1 is SGHVS, CDR2 FQNEAQ, per germline. The CDR3 covers 17 residues. Trimming left V 5 bases short and J 3 bases short, with 22 bases between. This CDR3 reads CASSPRRLSSRDTEAFF. The CDR3 DNA reads TGTGCCAGCAGCCCCCGTAGGCTTTCTAGTAGGGACACTGAAGCTTTCTTT. The whole variable domain, remainder taken from reference TRBV7-8 and TRBJ1-1, is GAGVSQSPRYKVAKRGQDVALRCDPISGHVSLFWYQQALGQGPEFLTYFQNEAQLDKSGLPSDRFFAERPEGSVSTLKIQRTQQEDSAVYLCASSPRRLSSRDTEAFFGQGTRLTVV.

This clone was seen a handful of times. The rearrangement joins TRBV19 to TRBJ1-2; the D gene is possibly TRBD1 (5 bases). Trimming removed 6 bases at V and 7 bases at J, with 12 bases between. Per the germline V gene, CDR1 is LNHDA and CDR2 is SQIVND (reference sequence). The length of the CDR3 is 12 residues. The CDR3 loop reads CASRLTGSGYTF. The CDR3 nucleotides read TGTGCCAGTAGGCTTACAGGCTCTGGCTACACCTTC. Full variable domain (rest looked up from reference TRBV19 and TRBJ1-2): DGGITQSPKYLFRKEGQNVTLSCEQNLNHDAMYWYRQDPGQGLRLIYYSQIVNDFQKGDIAEGYSVSREKKESFPLTVTSAQKNPTAFYLCASRLTGSGYTFGSGTRLTVV.

The J gene is TRBJ2-1, the V gene TRBV27; the match to TRBD2 covers 15 bases. V shed 2 bases, J shed 4 bases, and the junction held 9 bases outside the gene matches. This CDR3 is 19 amino acids long. In germline, CDR1 is MNHEY, CDR2 SMNVEV (reference sequence). This CDR3 reads CASSLGGLAGGGEYNEQFF. In DNA form, the CDR3 reads TGTGCCAGCAGTTTAGGGGGACTAGCGGGAGGTGGGGAATACAATGAGCAGTTCTTC.

This clone was seen more than once but under ten times. The chain carries TRBV19 and TRBJ2-1; D possibly matches TRBD1 or TRBD2 (6 bases each). Trimming pared 5 bases from V and 4 bases from J, leaving 18 bases between. The CDR3 extends over 16 amino acids. The germline V gene has CDR1 LNHDA and CDR2 SQIVND (reference sequence). As DNA, the CDR3 is TGTGCCAGTAGTCTTATGACTGGGGGGCCGTACAATGAGCAGTTCTTC. This gives the protein CASSLMTGGPYNEQFF.

Comments on this clone: The identical CDR3 is also encoded by other nucleotide sequences in the sample. V is TRBV7-9 and J is TRBJ1-2; D is ambiguous. Trimming cost V 2 bases and J 1 base, with 5 bases left between them. Germline V gene data show CDR1 as SEHNR and CDR2 as FQNEAQ (reference sequence). This CDR3 has 13 amino acids. The CDR3 sequence: CASSLSNNYGYTF. The CDR3 DNA follows: TGTGCCAGCAGCTTATCGAATAACTATGGCTACACCTTC.

V gene TRBV5-6 combines with J gene TRBJ2-5, with unresolved D. The CDR3 is 11 amino acids. CDR1 SGHDT and CDR2 YYEEEE come from the germline V gene. With 3 bases removed from V and 1 base from J, the gap between germline ends came to 1 base. CDR3 bases: TGTGCCAGCAGCTCCCAAGAGACCCAGTACTTC. This codes for CASSSQETQYF.

V gene TRBV9 combines with J gene TRBJ2-1; 11 bases map to TRBD2. This CDR3 is built from 16 residues. Germline trimming cut 3 bases from V and 2 bases from J; bases unmatched to any gene: 4. The germline CDR1 and CDR2 sequences are SGDLS and YYNGEE. DNA of the CDR3: TGTGCCAGCAGCGAAAGGGGACTAGCGGCCTACAATGAGCAGTTCTTC. It yields the protein CASSERGLAAYNEQFF.

The chain has TRBV7-9 and TRBJ2-7; weak D call: TRBD1 (5 bases). Trimming pared 5 bases from V and 5 bases from J, leaving 19 bases between. The length of the CDR3 is 15 residues. The V gene's germline CDR1 is SEHNR and CDR2 FQNEAQ (reference sequence). The CDR3 protein is CASSADPGRVNEQYF. For the CDR3, the DNA is TGTGCCAGCAGCGCCGACCCGGGCAGGGTGAACGAGCAGTACTTC.

In its sample, this clone was seen a few times. The chain couples TRBV27 to TRBJ1-3; no reliable D call. The CDR3 length is 12 residues. Germline CDR1 and CDR2: MNHEY and SMNVEV (reference sequence). Trimming cost V 4 bases and J 4 bases, with 5 bases left between them. CDR3 in DNA: TGTGCCAGCAGTTACAAGGGAAACACCATATATTTT. Its translation: CASSYKGNTIYF.